Each of the 15 T cell receptor beta chains below was sequenced from the same sample in a study of blood T cell repertoires in COVID-19 (dated by TCRdb to about 2020). Libraries were constructed by the immunoSEQ multiplex PCR assay. TCRdb carries this immuneACCESS record with in-frame sequences only. Its versions omit some clonotypes, under half of them owing to an unresolved V gene in the studies checked, with the rest unexplained. The sample yields 200,000 to 250,000 clones; around 84% were counted once. Of the sample, approximately 20% is held by the ten largest clones. Sequenced input: peripheral blood. Receptor source: a man aged 30 to 39 with active or convalescent COVID-19.

The J gene is TRBJ2-3, the V gene TRBV5-1; TRBD2 matches 8 bases. Germline trimming cut 0 bases from V and 0 bases from J; bases unmatched to any gene: 0. The CDR3 has 15 residues. Germline CDR1 SGHRS, CDR2 YFSETQ. CDR3 DNA: TGCGCCAGCAGCTTGGCTAGCGGGAGCACAGATACGCAGTATTTT. Its protein is CASSLASGSTDTQYF.

In its sample, this clone was seen once. The chain is built from TRBV6-1 and TRBJ2-1; TRBD2 might be the D (6 bases). Per the germline V gene, CDR1 is MNHNS and CDR2 is SASEGT. V was shortened by 2 bases and J by 4 bases, with 15 bases between the two germline ends. The CDR3 extends over 16 amino acids. CDR3 coding DNA: TGTGCCAGCAGTGAAATGGACGGGAGCCCATACAATGAGCAGTTCTTC. This encodes CASSEMDGSPYNEQFF.

V and J are TRBV5-4 and TRBJ2-5; the match to TRBD2 covers 15 bases. This CDR3 region has 16 residues. J lost 3 bases, V lost 4 bases, and 4 bases had no gene match. CDR1 SGHNT and CDR2 YYREEE come from the germline V gene (reference sequence). The CDR3 DNA reads as TGTGCCAGCAGCCCAGGACTAGCGGGGGGGAAAGAGACCCAGTACTTC. This translates into CASSPGLAGGKETQYF.

The rearrangement uses TRBV5-6 and TRBJ1-3; D may be TRBD1 (5 bases). The V gene's germline CDR1 is SGHDT and CDR2 YYEEEE. V shed 7 bases and J shed 0 bases, with 11 bases lying between them. The CDR3 spans 14 residues. The CDR3 DNA reads TGTGCCAGCTCCAGGGCAAGCTCTGGAAACACCATATATTTT. It yields the protein CASSRASSGNTIYF.

This clone showed up just once. This chain links TRBV28 with TRBJ2-7, with 10 bases fitting TRBD2. CDR1 MDHEN and CDR2 SYDVKM come from the germline V gene. The CDR3 totals 15 residues. V shed 4 bases and J 6 bases; nucleotides not matched to a gene: 9. CDR3 sequence (DNA): TGTGCCAGCAGTTCCCCTAGCGGGAGTCGGCCCGAGCAGTACTTC. Protein: CASSSPSGSRPEQYF.

The chain carries TRBV28 and TRBJ1-5; 8 bases align to TRBD1. Germline values: CDR1 MDHEN, CDR2 SYDVKM. Trimming cost V 2 bases and J 6 bases; bases outside gene matches: 6. This CDR3 contains 15 residues. The CDR3 DNA reads as TGTGCCAGCAGTTTAACCCAGGGGGCAGGTCAGCCCCAGCATTTT. Translated, it gives CASSLTQGAGQPQHF.

The V call is TRBV2, the J call TRBJ1-4; D is possibly TRBD1 (5 bases). In germline, CDR1 is SNHLY, CDR2 FYNNEI. This CDR3 has 14 residues. Trimming shortened V by 8 bases and J by 8 bases, and 18 bases separated the two germline ends. In DNA form, the CDR3 reads TGTGCCAGCGCATACCCAGGGATCCGGGAAAAACTGTTTTTT. This codes for CASAYPGIREKLFF.

This chain's CDR3 is CASSAPPEMGYTF. In DNA, the CDR3 is TGTGCCAGCAGCGCTCCCCCCGAGATGGGCTACACCTTC. The gene calls are TRBV28 and TRBJ1-2; D is uncertain. CDR1 and CDR2 (germline): MDHEN, SYDVKM. Between the trimmed V and J ends, which lost 6 bases and 8 bases, there was a span of 16 bases. The CDR3 consists of 13 residues.

This chain connects TRBV10-3 to TRBJ2-1; D is perhaps TRBD1 (6 bases). Deletions cut 10 bases from V and 5 bases from J, with 12 bases between. The CDR3 has 12 residues. Germline-derived CDR1 and CDR2 are ENHRY and SYGVKD. The CDR3 reads CATKGGDNEQFF. CDR3 DNA sequence: TGTGCCACGAAAGGGGGTGACAATGAGCAGTTCTTC.

The chain employs TRBV5-1 and TRBJ1-1, with D hard to call. Germline V gene sequence: CDR1 SGHRS, CDR2 YFSETQ. V was trimmed by 5 bases and J by 0 bases, leaving 8 bases between them. The CDR3 covers 13 residues. The CDR3 region is CASRDRVNTEAFF. Here the CDR3 DNA reads TGCGCCAGCAGAGATCGGGTGAACACTGAAGCTTTCTTT. Drawing the rest from reference TRBV5-1 and TRBJ1-1, the complete variable domain is KAGVTQTPRYLIKTRGQQVTLSCSPISGHRSVSWYQQTPGQGLQFLFEYFSETQRNKGNFPGRFSGRQFSNSRSEMNVSTLELGDSALYLCASRDRVNTEAFFGQGTRLTVV.

This clone was observed a single time. The chain couples TRBV28 to TRBJ1-2, with 7 bases identical to TRBD1. The CDR3 extends over 13 amino acids. The germline V gene encodes CDR1 MDHEN and CDR2 SYDVKM. Trimming cost V 6 bases and J 5 bases; bases outside gene matches: 6. In DNA form, the CDR3 reads TGTGCCAGCAGCCAGGGGGTCGGGTATGGCTACACCTTC. Its protein is CASSQGVGYGYTF.

A few counts support this clone. The rearrangement uses TRBV30 and TRBJ1-1; TRBD1 might be the D (6 bases). CDR1 GTSNPN and CDR2 SVGIG come from the germline V gene (reference sequence). V was pared by 0 bases and J by 3 bases, with 8 bases between. The CDR3 contains 13 residues. The CDR3 is CAWSVSGDTEAFF. The CDR3 DNA is TGTGCCTGGAGTGTATCAGGGGACACTGAAGCTTTCTTT. Variable domain in full (rest from reference TRBV30 and TRBJ1-1): SQTIHQWPATLVQPVGSPLSLECTVEGTSNPNLYWYRQAAGRGLQLLFYSVGIGQISSEVPQNLSASRPQDRQFILSSKKLLLSDSGFYLCAWSVSGDTEAFFGQGTRLTVV.

This clone was detected once. The J gene is TRBJ2-3, the V gene TRBV28; the match to TRBD1 covers 7 bases. Germline loops: CDR1 MDHEN, CDR2 SYDVKM. This CDR3 is built from 13 residues. Trimming at V came to 1 base and at J to 10 bases, leaving 5 bases not matched to a gene. CDR3 bases: TGTGCCAGCAGTTTATTGCGACAGGGCTCGCAGTATTTT. Protein sequence: CASSLLRQGSQYF. Drawing the rest from reference TRBV28 and TRBJ2-3, the complete variable domain is DVKVTQSSRYLVKRTGEKVFLECVQDMDHENMFWYRQDPGLGLRLIYFSYDVKMKEKGDIPEGYSVSREKKERFSLILESASTNQTSMYLCASSLLRQGSQYFGPGTRLTVL.

This clone has just one count. This chain uses TRBV27 with TRBJ2-5; TRBD2 might be the D (5 bases). CDR3 length equals 13 residues. Germline V lookup: CDR1 MNHEY, CDR2 SMNVEV (reference sequence). V lost 6 bases and J lost 7, with 15 bases in between. CDR3 coding DNA: TGTGCCAGCAGGAGGGAACGGTTCGGGACCCAGTACTTC. It encodes CASRRERFGTQYF.

This clone was detected once. CDR3 sequence (DNA): TGTGCCAGCAGCTTAGAAGGACAGGGGTCAGATACGCAGTATTTT. This sequence encodes CASSLEGQGSDTQYF. V is TRBV7-9 and J is TRBJ2-3, with TRBD1 identical over 9 bases. CDR1 and CDR2 from the germline V gene are SEHNR and FQNEAQ (reference sequence). The V segment lost 1 base and the J segment 4 bases; nucleotides outside the gene matches: 3. CDR3 size: 15 residues.